This T cell receptor (beta chain) was sequenced for a study of beta chain features in type 1 diabetes. Study-wide results and limits: Among patients with Type 1 diabetes, TCRB CDR3s were moderately but significantly shorter in every one of the four CD4+ subsets.

In the case of this clone: As yet, its antigen is unknown.

Expressed TCRB transcripts were sequenced after all isolated RNA was converted to cDNA. The assay was immunoSEQ multiplex PCR, and TCRdb's table has in-frame clones only and misses some. Of 100,000 to 150,000 clones in the sample, roughly a sixth were seen once. The receptor was isolated from a man between 18 and 35 years old with type 1 diabetes. The sequencing input was central memory CD4+ T cells from blood.

The DNA of the CDR3 is TGTGCCTGGAGACCTAGCGGGACGAAGTACGAGCAGTACTTC. It codes for CAWRPSGTKYEQYF. The chain recombines TRBV30 with TRBJ2-7, with 9 positions matching TRBD2. CDR3 size: 14 residues. V shed 3 bases, J shed 4 bases, and the junction held 7 bases outside the gene matches. From germline, CDR1 is GTSNPN and CDR2 SVGIG (reference sequence).